This T cell receptor beta chain was sequenced in a study of neurological immune-mediated disorders (dated by TCRdb to 2018 to 2020). Context from the whole study: Among the 34 multiple sclerosis patients, relapsing-remitting MS was present in 31 and secondary progressive MS was present in 3. Using UMI-based sequencing, the study compared peripheral blood TCR-beta repertoires from patients with HTLV-I-associated myelopathy (HAM/TSP), patients with multiple sclerosis, and healthy controls. The 95 to 120 TCR-beta libraries covered PBMC samples along with longitudinal samples, technical triplicates, and paired sorted CD4+ and CD8+ T-cell subsets. Of the approximately 70 subjects in the cohort, around 14 were HAM/TSP patients, around 34 were multiple sclerosis patients, and about 20 were healthy controls.

To synthesize cDNA, template-switch 5'RACE was performed with a primer carrying a 10-nucleotide random unique molecular identifier so that each TCR transcript was tagged. Over 180 million TCR-beta sequences, covering 15-18 subjects, were produced in each sequencing run. The RNeasy kit was used for extraction of total RNA. Using the KAPA Real-time Library Amplification kit, TCR-beta VDJ regions were amplified with primers for the TCR constant region and the 5'RACE anchor. A first PCR added sample indexes and Illumina adaptors, and a second PCR then raised library yield. After purification with Ampure beads, the TCR product of roughly 650 bp was size-selected on a 2% E-gel SizeSelection system. Before pooling, library quality was checked on a Bioanalyzer, concentration was measured with Qubit, and libraries were quantified with the Kapa Library Quantification kit. Libraries were sequenced paired-end 2 x 150 bp on an Illumina HiSeq 2500. To increase sequence diversity, about 25-31% phiX was spiked into each library pool. As for how the authors treated the data: Quality-filtered reads were processed with the UMI-based MiGEC pipeline, and over 90% of raw TCR sequences were removed by the MiGEC pipeline during error correction. IMGT germline references were used for aligning VDJ genes, and each clonotype was defined as a unique CDR3 amino acid sequence together with its V-J genes. Clonal expansion, Shannon diversity and CDR3 relatedness (CalcPairwiseDistances, ClusterSamples) were evaluated with VDJtools, and phylogenetic trees were built with CLCbio workbench. Clones with at least 8 unique UMIs were defined as expanded, with this threshold being based on coefficient-of-variation modelling across technical triplicates. Through fastp at Q25 and MiXCR, TCRdb rebuilt clones from the public reads, retaining in-frame beta chains. Identical CDR3 proteins give one entry, which carries the most common genes and DNA. In this record, the V and J calls reflect TCRdb's handling and not the investigators' own analysis. The table for this sample lists roughly 40,000 distinct CDR3 sequences; roughly 2.5% of them were counted only once. The ten largest clones take up nearly 2.5% of the sample.

This clonotype was seen repeatedly, ten times or more. Its recognized antigen is unknown. Base quality data are lacking; no much larger clone is found one base away. Sequences DFQATT (CDR1) and SNEGSKA (CDR2) are obtained from the germline V gene (reference sequence). There are 12 amino acids in the CDR3, from cysteine to phenylalanine inclusive. Solely the CDR3 DNA is kept, with 36 bases framed from the first base. Trimming leaves V shorter by 6 bases and J shorter by 3 bases, with the junction holding 3 bases beyond the gene matches. Findings and caveats that apply to the study as a whole: Phylogenetic analysis grouped repertoires from 18 of 34 MS patients into a cluster of related CDR3 sequences, suggesting a possible repertoire-level signature. Across subjects, expanded clones never shared an identical CDR3 amino acid sequence, which suggests that the TCR-beta repertoires in every group were private. The MS cluster showed no association with clinical or MRI features, and the authors stated that larger cohorts are needed. TCR clonal expansion was highest in HAM/TSP patients and lowest in MS patients, with MS patients falling below even healthy controls.

For the unsorted PBMC libraries, 2 million PBMCs were stored in RNAlater at -80 degrees C until RNA extraction and were used to generate the libraries. The multiple sclerosis patients were enrolled in a US clinical protocol that used magnetic resonance imaging to evaluate disease progression. Peripheral blood was subjected to Ficoll-Hypaque density gradient centrifugation to isolate PBMCs, which were then cryopreserved in liquid nitrogen. Source material: PBMCs. The sequence joins TRBV20-1 to TRBJ1-2; the central 8 bases match TRBD1. The sequence derives from a man between 45 and 60 years old with multiple sclerosis. The DNA sequence follows: TGCAGTGCCTCACAGGGGGACTATGGCTACACCTTC. This translates into CSASQGDYGYTF.